The 3 T cell receptor beta chains below come from one sample, sequenced in a study of blood T cell repertoires in COVID-19. This table comes from immunoSEQ multiplex PCR, and its TCRdb copy is limited to in-frame clones, with some not included. The data hold roughly 68,000 clones, with 70% to 90% observed a single time. The specimen was PBMCs or T cells enriched from blood (not recorded which). The receptors shown here come from a woman in her 40s with acute COVID-19.

The chain recombines TRBV3-1 (or the pseudogene TRBV3-2) with TRBJ2-7, with 8 bases aligning to TRBD2. Germline CDR1 and CDR2: LGHDT and YNNKEL (reference sequence). J was trimmed by 1 base and V by 0 bases; bases with no gene match: 5. CDR3 length: 16 residues. Here the CDR3 DNA reads TGTGCCAGCAGCCAAGATCGTACGGGAGGGTCCTACGAGCAGTACTTC. It codes for CASSQDRTGGSYEQYF.

This sequence joins TRBV27 and TRBJ2-6; D call uncertain. V lost 5 bases, J lost 0 bases, and 8 bases lay in between. Germline values: CDR1 MNHEY, CDR2 SMNVEV (reference sequence). This CDR3 is 15 amino acids long. The CDR3 reads CASSEDFSGANVLTF. The CDR3 nucleotides are TGTGCCAGCAGTGAAGACTTCTCTGGGGCCAACGTCCTGACTTTC.

This clone was recorded once. This chain links TRBV7-8 with TRBJ2-3, with TRBD1 as a possible D gene (6 bases). The CDR3 is 16 amino acids. CDR1 is SGHVS, CDR2 FQNEAQ, per germline. The V end lost 4 bases, the J end lost 2 bases, and 16 bases lay between the germline ends. CDR3 nucleotides: TGTGCCAGCAGCTCCGGACCCAGGGGATCCACAGATACGCAGTATTTT. Its translation: CASSSGPRGSTDTQYF.